These 24 T cell receptor beta chains originate from one sample sequenced in a study of PD-L1 blockade in urothelial cancer. Time point in this sample: pretreatment peripheral blood. Assay: immunoSEQ multiplex PCR; the TCRdb copy retains only in-frame clones and omits some. Among roughly 38,000 clones, roughly four fifths were seen once, and the ten largest hold approximately 6.3%. The material sequenced was PBMCs, taken around atezolizumab (anti-PD-L1) treatment. All receptors come from a man aged 60 to 75 with urothelial cancer.

Turning to this clone: The junction differs from germline at one of its ends, possibly a read error. V and J are TRBV2 and TRBJ1-2; 8 bases fit TRBD1. CDR1 is SNHLY, CDR2 FYNNEI, per germline. The CDR3 consists of 16 residues. CDR3 in amino acids: CASIEGQGLWVGGYTF. The CDR3 bases are TGTGCCAGCATTGAAGGACAGGGATTATGGGTCGGAGGCTACACCTTC.

This sequence joins TRBV7-8 and TRBJ2-2; TRBD1 might be the D (5 bases). Germline CDR1 and CDR2: SGHVS and FQNEAQ. The CDR3 extends over 15 amino acids. V was pared by 0 bases and J by 5 bases, with 10 bases between. CDR3 sequence (DNA): TGTGCCAGCAGCTTAGCCAACAGGCAGACCGGGGAGCTGTTTTTT. Amino acid sequence: CASSLANRQTGELFF.

The genes are TRBV5-1 and TRBJ2-7; 7 bases align to TRBD1. The junction had 16 bases not matched to a gene; V was cut back by 4 bases and J by 6 bases. Germline V gene data show CDR1 as SGHRS and CDR2 as YFSETQ. The CDR3 runs 16 residues. The CDR3 loop is CASSHQGTAGIGEQYF. DNA for the CDR3: TGCGCCAGCAGCCACCAAGGGACAGCCGGCATCGGCGAGCAGTACTTC.

The chain joins TRBV5-1 to TRBJ2-7, with 9 bases lining up with TRBD1. The junction had 10 bases not matched to a gene; V was cut back by 3 bases and J by 6 bases. The CDR3 loop spans 15 amino acids. The germline CDR1 and CDR2 sequences are SGHRS and YFSETQ. The CDR3 DNA is TGCGCCAGCAGCTCCCCCACCGGGACAGGGATCGAGCAGTACTTC. The encoded protein is CASSSPTGTGIEQYF.

The chain has TRBV7-6 and TRBJ1-1; TRBD1 agrees at 9 bases. The CDR3 length is 13 residues. V dropped 5 bases and J dropped 7; count of bases not matched to a gene: 5. Germline CDR1 is SGHVS and CDR2 is FNYEAQ. In DNA form, the CDR3 reads TGTGCCAGCAGCCACGGACAGGGGCTTGAAGCTTTCTTT. As protein: CASSHGQGLEAFF.

J is TRBJ2-2 and V is TRBV11-3, with 8 bases aligning to TRBD2. V dropped 4 bases and J dropped 2; count of bases not matched to a gene: 3. Germline V gene data show CDR1 as SGHNT and CDR2 as YENEEA. CDR3 size: 15 residues. The CDR3 region has the DNA TGTGCCAGCAGCTCCGGGGGGGGAAACACCGGGGAGCTGTTTTTT. It specifies CASSSGGGNTGELFF.

The chain carries TRBV7-3 and TRBJ2-3; 11 positions agree with TRBD2. The CDR3 is made up of 19 amino acids. V lost 4 bases, J lost 2 bases, and 14 bases stayed unmatched. The germline gives CDR1 SGHTA, CDR2 FQGTGA. The chain's CDR3 is CASSSSLAGGPIFTDTQYF. CDR3 in DNA: TGTGCCAGCAGCTCCTCCCTAGCGGGGGGCCCGATTTTCACAGATACGCAGTATTTT.

This chain links TRBV6-4 with TRBJ2-2, with D possibly TRBD2 on 6 matching bases. The CDR3 has 16 residues. V shed 3 bases and J shed 0 bases, with 11 bases lying between them. In germline, CDR1 is MRHNA, CDR2 SNTAGT. The CDR3 sequence: CASSDMGLPNTGELFF. The CDR3 nucleotides are TGTGCCAGCAGTGATATGGGACTTCCGAACACCGGGGAGCTGTTTTTT.

This chain uses TRBV5-6 with TRBJ2-7, with 8 bases matching TRBD1. CDR1 is SGHDT, CDR2 YYEEEE, per germline. Losses at the gene ends were 1 base for V and 0 bases for J; bases not matched to a gene: 6. The CDR3 sequence is 16 residues long. This CDR3 reads CASSLFGTGSSYEQYF. The DNA for the CDR3 is TGTGCCAGCAGCTTGTTCGGGACAGGAAGCTCCTACGAGCAGTACTTC.

This rearrangement joins TRBV28 to TRBJ1-2; D perhaps matches TRBD1 (6 bases). The CDR3 has 16 amino acids. The germline gives CDR1 MDHEN, CDR2 SYDVKM. Trimming cost V 3 bases and J 2 bases, with 16 bases left between them. This chain's CDR3 is CASSLGGGGRNYGYTF. CDR3 bases: TGTGCCAGCAGTTTGGGGGGCGGGGGGCGAAACTATGGCTACACCTTC.

V is TRBV9 and J is TRBJ2-3, with D possibly matching TRBD1 (6 bases). Germline assignment: CDR1 SGDLS and CDR2 YYNGEE. V gave up 7 bases and J gave up 6 bases, with 15 bases separating them. The CDR3 sequence is 13 residues long. The CDR3 DNA reads as TGTGCCAGCGGATCTGGGGGCAGGGATACGCAGTATTTT. It yields the protein CASGSGGRDTQYF. The full variable domain, rest sourced from reference TRBV9 and TRBJ2-3, is DSGVTQTPKHLITATGQRVTLRCSPRSGDLSVYWYQQSLDQGLQFLIQYYNGEERAKGNILERFSAQQFPDLHSELNLSSLELGDSALYFCASGSGGRDTQYFGPGTRLTVL.

The chain links TRBV28 to TRBJ2-7; a possible D gene is TRBD2 (5 bases). Trimming cost V 7 bases and J 3 bases, with 19 bases left between them. This CDR3 region has 15 residues. From germline, CDR1 is MDHEN and CDR2 SYDVKM. The CDR3 DNA is TGTGCCAGCACCCCCGTCGGTCCAGGACTCTACGAGCAGTACTTC. Translated: CASTPVGPGLYEQYF.

J is TRBJ2-3 and V is TRBV5-6, with D possibly TRBD2 on 5 matching bases. Germline V gene sequence: CDR1 SGHDT, CDR2 YYEEEE. Trimming pared 3 bases from V and 8 bases from J, leaving 10 bases between. The CDR3 loop spans 12 amino acids. CDR3 protein: CASSSGELTQYF. CDR3 DNA: TGTGCCAGCAGCTCCGGGGAGCTTACGCAGTATTTT.

The chain couples TRBV19 to TRBJ1-1; TRBD1 matches at 9 bases. Looked up from germline, CDR1 is LNHDA and CDR2 is SQIVND (reference sequence). The CDR3 is 14 amino acids. V shed 6 bases and J 8 bases; nucleotides not matched to a gene: 10. CDR3 protein: CASRITGTGFEAFF. For the CDR3, the DNA is TGTGCCAGTAGGATAACCGGGACAGGGTTCGAAGCTTTCTTT. Together with reference TRBV19 and TRBJ1-1, the CDR3 gives the full variable domain: DGGITQSPKYLFRKEGQNVTLSCEQNLNHDAMYWYRQDPGQGLRLIYYSQIVNDFQKGDIAEGYSVSREKKESFPLTVTSAQKNPTAFYLCASRITGTGFEAFFGQGTRLTVV.

V is TRBV7-2 and J is TRBJ1-5; no clear D gene. V lost 5 bases and J lost 0, with 11 bases in between. CDR3 length: 15 residues. Germline V gene data show CDR1 as SGHTA and CDR2 as FQGNSA. CDR3 region: CASSGTGSSNQPQHF. The CDR3 DNA is TGTGCCAGCAGCGGAACTGGGAGTAGCAATCAGCCCCAGCATTTT. Based on the CDR3 plus reference TRBV7-2 and TRBJ1-5, the full variable domain is GAGVSQSPSNKVTEKGKDVELRCDPISGHTALYWYRQSLGQGLEFLIYFQGNSAPDKSGLPSDRFSAERTGGSVSTLTIQRTQQEDSAVYLCASSGTGSSNQPQHFGDGTRLSIL.

The rearrangement links TRBV6-5 to TRBJ1-5; tentatively, D is TRBD1 (6 bases). V dropped 6 bases and J dropped 4 bases, with 13 bases sitting between them. CDR3 length: 14 amino acids. Germline CDR1 is MNHEY and CDR2 is SVGAGI. CDR3 in amino acids: CASSKLQGNQPQHF. The CDR3 DNA reads TGTGCCAGCAGCAAGCTGCAGGGGAATCAGCCCCAGCATTTT.

The gene calls are TRBV19 and TRBJ2-7, with 10 bases identical to TRBD1. The V and J ends lost 1 base and 1 base, in that order; junction bases with no gene match: 1. CDR1 LNHDA and CDR2 SQIVND come from the germline V gene (reference sequence). The CDR3 has 15 residues. In DNA, the CDR3 is TGTGCCAGTAGTATAGGGGACAGGGGATCCTACGAGCAGTACTTC. It specifies CASSIGDRGSYEQYF.

The chain recombines TRBV7-9 with TRBJ1-1; TRBD1 matches at 7 bases. CDR1 SEHNR and CDR2 FQNEAQ come from the germline V gene (reference sequence). With 4 bases clipped from V and 1 base from J, the junction kept 3 bases outside the gene matches. The CDR3 runs 14 residues. CDR3 DNA: TGTGCCAGCAGCTCATCAGGGGGGAACACTGAAGCTTTCTTT. Protein product: CASSSSGGNTEAFF.

The chain has TRBV28 and TRBJ1-2, with D maybe TRBD1 (5 bases). Trimming took off 1 base at V and 7 bases at J, with 10 bases between the two ends. This CDR3 spans 13 amino acids. Germline V gene lookup returns CDR1 MDHEN and CDR2 SYDVKM. The CDR3 here is CASSLLGGAGYTF. The CDR3 region has the DNA TGTGCCAGCAGTTTATTAGGCGGGGCTGGCTACACCTTC.

The chain joins TRBV7-2 to TRBJ1-5, with D possibly being TRBD1 (6 bases). Trimming cost V 1 base and J 7 bases, with 11 bases left between them. Germline V gene data show CDR1 as SGHTA and CDR2 as FQGNSA. CDR3 size: 14 residues. CDR3 region: CASSLGSGDQPQHF. CDR3 nucleotide sequence: TGTGCCAGCAGCTTAGGTTCAGGGGACCAGCCCCAGCATTTT.

This sequence joins TRBV5-1 and TRBJ2-5; maybe TRBD1 (6 bases). This CDR3 has 14 amino acids. CDR1 and CDR2 (germline): SGHRS, YFSETQ. Trimming removed 6 bases from V and 3 bases from J, with 15 bases in between. The CDR3 sequence is CASKVLDSEETQYF. The DNA of the CDR3 is TGCGCCAGCAAAGTATTGGACAGCGAAGAGACCCAGTACTTC. Complete variable domain (other parts from reference TRBV5-1 and TRBJ2-5): KAGVTQTPRYLIKTRGQQVTLSCSPISGHRSVSWYQQTPGQGLQFLFEYFSETQRNKGNFPGRFSGRQFSNSRSEMNVSTLELGDSALYLCASKVLDSEETQYFGPGTRLLVL.

The chain is built from TRBV6-5 and TRBJ1-2; the D gene is possibly TRBD1 (5 bases). With 4 bases removed from V and 4 bases from J, the gap between germline ends came to 16 bases. Looked up from germline, CDR1 is MNHEY and CDR2 is SVGAGI. The CDR3 sequence is 15 residues long. The CDR3 DNA is TGTGCCAGCAGTTCCGGACAACTCATGGGCTATGGCTACACCTTC. It codes for CASSSGQLMGYGYTF.

CDR3 DNA sequence: TGTGCCAGCAGTGTTGTTTATGCCGGGGAGCTGTTTTTT. Amino acid sequence: CASSVVYAGELFF. J is TRBJ2-2 and V is TRBV6-1; D uncertain. The germline CDR1 and CDR2 sequences are MNHNS and SASEGT. There are 13 residues in the CDR3. The V gene lost 4 bases and the J gene lost 6 bases, with 9 bases spanning the gap.

The V call is TRBV4-1, the J call TRBJ2-2; 16 bases are shared with TRBD2. The length of the CDR3 is 17 residues. Germline trimming cut 4 bases from V and 7 bases from J; bases unmatched to any gene: 6. Germline CDR1 MGHRA, CDR2 YSYEKL. In DNA, the CDR3 is TGCGCCAGCAGCCCGGGACTAGCGGGGGGGCTGGGCGGGGAGCTGTTTTTT. Residues: CASSPGLAGGLGGELFF.